A single T cell receptor (beta chain) is shown here with its context. Its specificity is not known. The CDR3 runs to 16 residues. The V end was cut by 1 base, the J end by 4 bases, with 14 bases between. Per the germline V gene, CDR1 is SGHRS and CDR2 is YFSETQ. This entry comes from a study of T cells in localized non-small cell lung cancer. General study points: Heterogeneity stays possible, as sequencing covered only one tumor region. Of the tissues analyzed, uninvolved adjacent lung showed maximal T cell clonality, greater than tumor. Appearance in adjacent lung was seen for a median around 55 of the top 100 tumor clones. Among blood samples, higher T cell density accompanied longer overall survival.

TCRdb keeps only in-frame clones here, not all; method: immunoSEQ multiplex PCR. This sample has about 77,000 clones, with 88% found just once. The rearrangement uses TRBV5-1 and TRBJ2-2; no reliable D call. The sequencing used peripheral blood, collected before any cancer treatment. This receptor was obtained from a woman aged 35-70 years with stage I squamous cell lung carcinoma. This chain's CDR3 is CASSLNGYLGTGELFF. The CDR3 DNA follows: TGCGCCAGCAGCTTGAACGGGTATCTCGGCACCGGGGAGCTGTTTTTT.